Each of the 10 T cell receptor beta chains below was sequenced from the same sample in a study of glioma-infiltrating T cells after dendritic cell vaccination. Sequencing was performed with immunoSEQ multiplex PCR; in TCRdb, only in-frame clones are kept and a portion is missing. This sample has 45,000 to 55,000 clones, with around 86% found just once. The source was blood, collected before dendritic cell vaccination. The receptors were sampled from a human donor with glioblastoma.

This chain joins TRBV4-1 and TRBJ1-2, with 10 bases aligning to TRBD1. The CDR3 covers 14 residues. CDR1 MGHRA and CDR2 YSYEKL come from the germline V gene. Trimming removed 6 bases from V and 2 bases from J; junction bases left unmatched: 3. The CDR3 DNA reads TGCGCCAGCAGTGACAGGGGGCGAAACTATGGCTACACCTTC. Protein: CASSDRGRNYGYTF.

The V call is TRBV9, the J call TRBJ1-6; tentatively, D is TRBD1 (6 bases). Germline assignment: CDR1 SGDLS and CDR2 YYNGEE. V was cut by 3 bases and J by 9 bases, with 16 bases left in between. The CDR3 extends over 15 amino acids. CDR3 region: CASSEGQGKGSPLHF. In DNA, the CDR3 is TGTGCCAGCAGCGAGGGGCAGGGGAAGGGTTCACCCCTCCACTTT.

The CDR3 protein is CASSNTHRDTEAFF. DNA for the CDR3: TGCGCCAGCAGCAATACCCACAGGGACACTGAAGCTTTCTTT. The chain employs TRBV5-1 and TRBJ1-1; possible D gene TRBD1, 6 bases. Germline V gene data show CDR1 as SGHRS and CDR2 as YFSETQ. CDR3 length: 14 amino acids. The V and J ends lost 4 bases and 3 bases respectively, with 13 bases between them.

The chain recombines TRBV10-3 with TRBJ1-4, with a tentative D call TRBD1 (5 bases). CDR1 and CDR2 (germline): ENHRY, SYGVKD. CDR3 size: 12 residues. The V and J ends lost 8 bases and 11 bases respectively, with 15 bases between them. The CDR3 sequence is CAIGTVEGKLFF. The CDR3 bases are TGTGCCATCGGGACGGTGGAGGGGAAACTGTTTTTT.

The chain uses TRBV27 and TRBJ1-1; D not resolved. Germline V gives CDR1 MNHEY, CDR2 SMNVEV (reference sequence). The CDR3 extends over 13 amino acids. Deletions cut 2 bases from V and 2 bases from J, with 6 bases between. CDR3 nucleotides: TGTGCCAGCAGTTTAGAGGTAAACACTGAAGCTTTCTTT. It yields the protein CASSLEVNTEAFF.

The chain links TRBV5-1 to TRBJ2-2, with D perhaps TRBD1 (5 bases). V was cut by 4 bases and J by 4 bases, with 14 bases left in between. The germline gives CDR1 SGHRS, CDR2 YFSETQ. The CDR3 is 15 amino acids. The CDR3 DNA sequence: TGCGCCAGCAGCCCCCAGGGATCTAGCACCGGGGAGCTGTTTTTT. Its translation: CASSPQGSSTGELFF.

The chain has TRBV4-1 and TRBJ2-6; D gene ambiguous. V lost 0 bases and J 3 bases, leaving 6 bases between the germline ends. Germline V gene lookup returns CDR1 MGHRA and CDR2 YSYEKL. This CDR3 spans 15 amino acids. DNA for the CDR3: TGCGCCAGCAGCCAAGAGAGAAGTGGGGCCAACGTCCTGACTTTC. This encodes CASSQERSGANVLTF.

The rearrangement joins TRBV7-6 to TRBJ2-2, with D possibly being TRBD1 (5 bases). Trimming removed 5 bases from V and 0 bases from J, with 13 bases in between. The CDR3 spans 16 residues. The germline V gene encodes CDR1 SGHVS and CDR2 FNYEAQ. The CDR3 DNA reads TGTGCCAGCAGCGTACAGGTTATCGCGAACACCGGGGAGCTGTTTTTT. This gives the protein CASSVQVIANTGELFF.

The J gene is TRBJ1-2, the V gene TRBV1; the table's D call of TRBD1 was not tested on the DNA. TRBV1 has pseudogene status. The CDR3 loop spans 16 amino acids. CDR3 sequence: CTSSQEVGTEEYGYTF. The CDR3 nucleotides read TGCACCAGCAGCCAAGAAGTGGGGACAGAGGAATATGGCTACACCTTC.

The chain uses TRBV6-5 and TRBJ1-4, with TRBD1 matching 7 bases. V dropped 6 bases and J dropped 8; count of bases not matched to a gene: 12. The CDR3 sequence is 15 residues long. The germline gives CDR1 MNHEY, CDR2 SVGAGI. CDR3 loop: CASSRQGMNYEKLFF. The CDR3 bases are TGTGCCAGCAGCAGACAGGGTATGAATTACGAAAAACTGTTTTTT.